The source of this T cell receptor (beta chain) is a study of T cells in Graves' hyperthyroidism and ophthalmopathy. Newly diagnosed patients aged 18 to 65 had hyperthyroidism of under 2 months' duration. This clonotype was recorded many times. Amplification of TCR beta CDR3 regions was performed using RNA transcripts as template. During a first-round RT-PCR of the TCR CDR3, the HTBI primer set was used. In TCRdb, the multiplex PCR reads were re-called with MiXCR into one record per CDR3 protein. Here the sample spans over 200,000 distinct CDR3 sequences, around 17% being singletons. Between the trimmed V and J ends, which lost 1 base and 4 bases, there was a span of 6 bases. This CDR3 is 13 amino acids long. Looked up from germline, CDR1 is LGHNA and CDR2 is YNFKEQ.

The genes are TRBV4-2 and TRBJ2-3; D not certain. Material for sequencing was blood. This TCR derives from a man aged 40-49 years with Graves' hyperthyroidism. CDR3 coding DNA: TGTGCCAGCAGCCAAGTTCAGGCAGATACGCAGTATTTT. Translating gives CASSQVQADTQYF.